This entry lists 12 T cell receptor beta chains sequenced from one sample in a study of T cell repertoires in cytomegalovirus infection. Each CDR3 protein gets one entry after TCRdb re-called the reads with MiXCR. The data show some 350,000 distinct CDR3 sequences, with roughly 20% seen just once and under 9% held by the top ten. The specimen sequenced was PBMCs. The receptors here all came from a human donor in good health (CMV status not recorded). Some clones in this sample may be carry-over from other donors' samples.

This clonotype was counted between two and nine times. This rearrangement joins TRBV30 to TRBJ2-3; the D gene could be TRBD1 or TRBD2 (5 bases each). Trimming took 5 bases from V and 0 from J, leaving 12 bases between them. Germline CDR1 is GTSNPN and CDR2 is SVGIG (reference sequence). CDR3 length: 14 residues. CDR3 in amino acids: CAWARDRSTDTQYF. The CDR3 DNA follows: TGTGCCTGGGCCCGGGACCGAAGCACAGATACGCAGTATTTT.

Ten or more counts support this clonotype. The rearrangement links TRBV7-2 to TRBJ1-1; D is undetermined. Trimming cost V 5 bases and J 2 bases, with 9 bases left between them. This CDR3 is 13 amino acids long. Germline V CDR1 and CDR2: SGHTA, FQGNSA. For the CDR3, the DNA is TGTGCCAGCAGCAAGTTTTCAAACACTGAAGCTTTCTTT. This sequence encodes CASSKFSNTEAFF. The full variable domain, completed using reference TRBV7-2 and TRBJ1-1, is GAGVSQSPSNKVTEKGKDVELRCDPISGHTALYWYRQSLGQGLEFLIYFQGNSAPDKSGLPSDRFSAERTGGSVSTLTIQRTQQEDSAVYLCASSKFSNTEAFFGQGTRLTVV.

The chain couples TRBV23-1 to TRBJ2-3, with D tentatively TRBD2 (6 bases). TRBV23-1 is an ORF, with its function uncertain. The CDR3 is 18 residues long. V was cut by 0 bases and J by 8 bases, with 24 bases left in between. CDR3: CASSQSVGGTLMSGTQYF. For the CDR3, the DNA is TGCGCCAGCAGTCAATCGGTCGGCGGGACTCTCATGTCGGGTACGCAGTATTTT.

There are many counts of this clonotype. The rearrangement uses TRBV7-9 and TRBJ1-5; D is unresolved. The germline V gene has CDR1 SEHNR and CDR2 FQNEAQ (reference sequence). The V end lost 2 bases, the J end lost 7 bases, and 6 bases lay between the germline ends. The CDR3 covers 12 residues. DNA for the CDR3: TGTGCCAGCAGCTTACCAGGCCAGCCCCAGCATTTT. It yields the protein CASSLPGQPQHF.

This clonotype was seen a handful of times. The rearrangement links TRBV12-3 or TRBV12-4 to TRBJ1-1; the D is unclear. CDR3 length equals 12 residues. The V end was cut by 2 bases, the J end by 7 bases, with 8 bases between. DNA for the CDR3: TGTGCCAGCAGTTTAATGCAGCTTGAAGCTTTCTTT. It yields the protein CASSLMQLEAFF.

This clonotype was counted many times. The chain recombines TRBV7-2 with TRBJ2-7, with TRBD2 matching 7 bases. The length of the CDR3 is 14 residues. V dropped 0 bases and J dropped 6; count of bases not matched to a gene: 5. Looked up from germline, CDR1 is SGHTA and CDR2 is FQGNSA. CDR3 residues: CASSLAGGPVEQYF. CDR3 in DNA: TGTGCCAGCAGCTTAGCGGGAGGGCCGGTCGAGCAGTACTTC.

This chain uses TRBV2 with TRBJ2-5; TRBD2 might be the D (5 bases). Trimming removed 8 bases at V and 1 base at J, with 11 bases between. CDR1 and CDR2 from the germline V gene are SNHLY and FYNNEI. The CDR3 spans 13 residues. CDR3 residues: CASGSRGQETQYF. The DNA of the CDR3 is TGTGCCAGCGGATCCCGGGGCCAAGAGACCCAGTACTTC.

The V call is TRBV7-2, the J call TRBJ2-7; no firm D call. Trimming took 3 bases from V and 3 from J, leaving 12 bases between them. CDR1 and CDR2 from the germline V gene are SGHTA and FQGNSA. The CDR3 is 14 residues long. The CDR3 DNA reads as TGTGCCAGCAGCTTTAAGGGCGCCCGCTACGAGCAGTACTTC. Translating gives CASSFKGARYEQYF.

The rearrangement uses TRBV12-3 or TRBV12-4 and TRBJ2-6, with D possibly TRBD1 on 6 matching bases. This CDR3 spans 15 amino acids. Between the trimmed V and J ends, which lost 6 bases and 3 bases, there was a span of 12 bases. The CDR3 coding sequence is TGTGCCAGCAGCATCAGGGGTCTTGGGGCCAACGTCCTGACTTTC. This codes for CASSIRGLGANVLTF.

The chain joins TRBV19 to TRBJ1-1; D possibly corresponds to TRBD1 (5 bases). V lost 3 bases and J 8 bases, leaving 16 bases between the germline ends. Germline assignment: CDR1 LNHDA and CDR2 SQIVND (reference sequence). This CDR3 has 14 residues. This chain's CDR3 is CASSIESGDSEAFF. CDR3 bases: TGTGCCAGTAGTATTGAAAGCGGCGACAGCGAAGCTTTCTTT.

The J gene is TRBJ2-2, the V gene TRBV12-3 or TRBV12-4; possibly TRBD1 for D (6 bases). V shed 8 bases and J shed 0 bases, with 10 bases lying between them. CDR3 size: 14 residues. CDR3 protein: CASGQIPNTGELFF. In DNA form, the CDR3 reads TGTGCCAGCGGACAGATACCGAACACCGGGGAGCTGTTTTTT.

The chain employs TRBV7-3 and TRBJ2-4, with 7 bases matching TRBD2. CDR3 length: 15 residues. J lost 4 bases, V lost 4 bases, and 7 bases had no gene match. Germline CDR1 and CDR2: SGHTA and FQGTGA. As DNA, the CDR3 is TGTGCCAGCAGCTCCCGAGACGGGGGGAAAAACATTCAGTACTTC. It translates to CASSSRDGGKNIQYF.